This entry lists 5 T cell receptor beta chains sequenced from one sample in a study of blood T cells in healthy people across ages (dated by TCRdb to the mid-2010s). Library method: 5' RACE. Sequencer: Illumina HiSeq 2500. A second PCR of roughly 7 to 11 cycles was performed with a sample-barcoded 5' primer and a J-beta primer mix. Clones were called with MiXCR by TCRdb after fastp trimmed the public reads at Q25, and only in-frame beta chains were retained. Rows merge per CDR3 protein into single entries with the most common DNA and genes. The sample table records about 700,000 distinct CDR3 sequences; roughly 32% of these occur just once. The biggest ten clones account for 15% of the sample. The sample consisted of blood. The receptors stem from an elderly woman in good health. Donor details come from another sample of the same person, matched by shared clones.

Ten or more counts support this clonotype. The chain has TRBV13 and TRBJ2-3; 13 nucleotides agree with TRBD2. J was trimmed by 0 bases and V by 3 bases; bases with no gene match: 6. The germline V gene has CDR1 PRHDT and CDR2 FYEKMQ (reference sequence). The CDR3 totals 18 residues. The CDR3 nucleotides are TGTGCCAGCAGCTTCCGGACTAGCGGGGGATCTAGCACAGATACGCAGTATTTT. Its protein product is CASSFRTSGGSSTDTQYF.

This clonotype was counted between two and nine times. This chain joins TRBV4-3 and TRBJ1-4; possibly TRBD1 for D (5 bases). Trimming stripped 0 bases from V and 4 bases from J, with 12 bases between. The CDR3 consists of 16 residues. From germline, CDR1 is LGHNA and CDR2 YSLEER. The CDR3 sequence: CASSQEGVLNNEKLFF. As DNA, the CDR3 is TGCGCCAGCAGCCAAGAAGGGGTGCTCAATAATGAAAAACTGTTTTTT.

This clonotype was counted many times. The rearrangement joins TRBV6-6 to TRBJ2-1; D is possibly TRBD1 (5 bases). Germline loops: CDR1 MNHNY, CDR2 SVGAGI (reference sequence). The CDR3 consists of 15 residues. Trimming took 2 bases from V and 5 from J, leaving 13 bases between them. The CDR3 DNA reads TGTGCCAGCAGTTACGATCTCAGGGTAGACAATGAGCAGTTCTTC. Protein product: CASSYDLRVDNEQFF.

This clonotype showed up many times. Here the CDR3 DNA reads TGTGCCAGCAGCTTTTCCGGCGGGGGGGCCGGAGAGACCCAGTACTTC. It is translated as CASSFSGGGAGETQYF. The V and J genes are TRBV5-4 and TRBJ2-5; 9 positions agree with TRBD2. The V gene end was trimmed by 2 bases and the J gene end by 4 bases; junction bases not matched to a gene: 9. The CDR3 is made up of 16 amino acids. In germline, CDR1 is SGHNT, CDR2 YYREEE (reference sequence). The full variable domain, in which reference TRBV5-4 and TRBJ2-5 provide the parts outside the CDR3, is ETGVTQSPTHLIKTRGQQVTLRCSSQSGHNTVSWYQQALGQGPQFIFQYYREEENGRGNFPPRFSGLQFPNYSSELNVNALELDDSALYLCASSFSGGGAGETQYFGPGTRLLVL.

This clonotype was seen at least ten times. The rearrangement joins TRBV7-6 to TRBJ2-1; D gene ambiguous. The germline V and J ends were trimmed by 1 base and 0 bases, with 10 bases remaining between them. In germline, CDR1 is SGHVS, CDR2 FNYEAQ. The CDR3 consists of 16 residues. CDR3 amino acids: CASSLGPGPSYNEQFF. CDR3 coding DNA: TGTGCCAGCAGCTTAGGTCCAGGTCCCTCCTACAATGAGCAGTTCTTC.